The next 14 T cell receptor beta chains were all read from a single sample in a study of T cell responses to AZD1222 COVID-19 vaccine. Measured with immunoSEQ multiplex PCR; TCRdb has only the in-frame clones, and not every one. The sample yields fewer than 200,000 clones, 85% to 90% seen once. Sequencing used peripheral blood, obtained on day 0 of AZD1222 vaccination. The receptors shown here come from an adult in good health.

This clone occurred many times. This rearrangement joins TRBV10-1 to TRBJ2-7; a weak D match, TRBD2 (5 bases). Germline-derived CDR1 and CDR2 are WNHNN and SYGVQD (reference sequence). The length of the CDR3 is 15 residues. V was shortened by 6 bases and J by 0 bases, with 15 bases between the two germline ends. The CDR3 sequence is CASSPGLGSSYEQYF. CDR3 nucleotide sequence: TGCGCCAGCAGCCCGGGATTGGGAAGCTCCTACGAGCAGTACTTC.

DNA for the CDR3: TGTGCCAGCAGTGTGGGCCTCGGGGGGTCTAACTATGGCTACACCTTC. It yields the protein CASSVGLGGSNYGYTF. The chain couples TRBV6-1 to TRBJ1-2, with D possibly matching TRBD1 (5 bases). CDR3 length equals 16 residues. Germline V gives CDR1 MNHNS, CDR2 SASEGT. Trimming stripped 4 bases from V and 0 bases from J, with 15 bases between.

The sample holds one count of this clone. The CDR3 loop is CASRGDSYNEQFF. CDR3 in DNA: TGTGCCAGCAGGGGAGACTCCTACAATGAGCAGTTCTTC. The V call is TRBV6-6, the J call TRBJ2-1, with TRBD2 as a possible D gene (5 bases). Deletions cut 6 bases from V and 0 bases from J, with 6 bases between. The CDR3 runs to 13 residues. Germline V CDR1 and CDR2: MNHNY, SVGAGI (reference sequence).

The CDR3 loop is CASSDATGRQLKEYF. CDR3 in DNA: TGTGCCAGCAGTGATGCGACAGGGCGACAGTTAAAGGAGTACTTC. The chain couples TRBV6-1 to TRBJ2-5; 7 bases map to TRBD1. The CDR3 has 15 amino acids. Trimming at V came to 3 bases and at J to 12 bases, leaving 16 bases not matched to a gene. The germline CDR1 and CDR2 sequences are MNHNS and SASEGT.

The chain uses TRBV27 and TRBJ2-1; 10 bases fit TRBD1. V lost 2 bases to trimming and J lost 8 bases; unmatched junction nucleotides: 0. The CDR3 is 13 amino acids. The V gene's germline CDR1 is MNHEY and CDR2 SMNVEV (reference sequence). The CDR3 DNA follows: TGTGCCAGCAGTTTAGGGACAGGGGATGAGCAGTTCTTC. Amino acids: CASSLGTGDEQFF.

The chain has TRBV2 and TRBJ2-2; 8 bases agree with TRBD1. CDR1 is SNHLY and CDR2 is FYNNEI in the germline V gene. Trimming cost V 7 bases and J 4 bases; bases outside gene matches: 5. The CDR3 is made up of 14 amino acids. CDR3 sequence reads: CASNAQGATGELFF. In DNA form, the CDR3 reads TGTGCCAGCAATGCGCAGGGGGCCACCGGGGAGCTGTTTTTT.

V usage is TRBV4-2 and J usage is TRBJ1-3; D is undetermined. Germline-derived CDR1 and CDR2 are LGHNA and YNFKEQ. This CDR3 has 14 residues. V lost 4 bases and J lost 3, with 10 bases in between. As DNA, the CDR3 is TGTGCCAGCAGCCTGGGGAGGGTTGGAAACACCATATATTTT. Protein product: CASSLGRVGNTIYF.

The J gene is TRBJ2-7, the V gene TRBV7-9; D possibly matches TRBD1 or TRBD2 (5 bases each). The CDR3 loop spans 12 amino acids. The V gene lost 4 bases and the J gene lost 8 bases, with 12 bases spanning the gap. Germline V CDR1 and CDR2: SEHNR, FQNEAQ (reference sequence). Here the CDR3 DNA reads TGTGCCAGCAGCTCCAGGGACGGAAAGCAGTACTTC. Translation gives CASSSRDGKQYF.

CDR3 sequence (DNA): TGTGCCAGCAGTGGGACAGGTTCATGGACTGAAGCTTTCTTT. It yields the protein CASSGTGSWTEAFF. The V call is TRBV6-2 or TRBV6-3, the J call TRBJ1-1, with TRBD1 identical over 8 bases. The length of the CDR3 is 14 residues. Germline CDR1 reads MNHEY; CDR2 reads SVGEGT. Trimming took 5 bases from V and 5 from J; bases not matched to a gene: 7.

The rearrangement links TRBV10-3 to TRBJ2-1, with D perhaps matching TRBD1 or TRBD2 (5 bases each). This CDR3 is 14 amino acids long. Deletions cut 2 bases from V and 7 bases from J, with 12 bases between. Germline V lookup: CDR1 ENHRY, CDR2 SYGVKD. The CDR3 coding sequence is TGTGCCATCAGTGAGAAGGTGGGACCTAATGAGCAGTTCTTC. Its translation is CAISEKVGPNEQFF.

The J gene is TRBJ1-2, the V gene TRBV27, with TRBD1 identical over 7 bases. V lost 10 bases to trimming and J lost 4 bases; unmatched junction nucleotides: 6. The V gene's germline CDR1 is MNHEY and CDR2 SMNVEV (reference sequence). The CDR3 is 12 residues long. For the CDR3, the DNA is TGTGCCACCAGACAGGGAAGCTATGGCTACACCTTC. Its translation is CATRQGSYGYTF.

The chain recombines TRBV13 with TRBJ1-1; weak D call: TRBD1 (6 bases). The germline CDR1 and CDR2 sequences are PRHDT and FYEKMQ (reference sequence). V lost 1 base to trimming and J lost 7 bases, with 25 bases between them. The CDR3 has 18 amino acids. The CDR3 sequence: CASSLVKEKSHQGGEAFF. DNA of the CDR3: TGTGCCAGCAGCTTAGTAAAGGAAAAAAGCCACCAAGGGGGTGAAGCTTTCTTT.

The chain's CDR3 is CASRGRTGRNEKLFF. CDR3 DNA sequence: TGTGCCAGCAGAGGACGGACAGGGCGGAATGAAAAACTGTTTTTT. This chain uses TRBV6-6 with TRBJ1-4, with TRBD1 matching 8 bases. The CDR3 covers 15 residues. V was pared by 6 bases and J by 5 bases, with 8 bases of the junction left unmatched. CDR1 and CDR2 from the germline V gene are MNHNY and SVGAGI (reference sequence).

The gene calls are TRBV19 and TRBJ2-1; TRBD1 might be the D (5 bases). CDR3 length: 16 amino acids. Trimming stripped 2 bases from V and 0 bases from J, with 11 bases between. The V gene's germline CDR1 is LNHDA and CDR2 SQIVND (reference sequence). The CDR3 loop is CASSIRTTTSYNEQFF. The CDR3 DNA reads as TGTGCCAGTAGTATAAGGACAACCACCTCCTACAATGAGCAGTTCTTC.